These T cell receptor beta chains were read from a single sample in a study of cytomegalovirus exposure and HLA in healthy donors. Here immunoSEQ multiplex PCR was the method, and the copy in TCRdb shows in-frame clones only, minus some. The table records approximately 130,000 clones, approximately 80% of them present only once. Material for sequencing was PBMCs. Receptors originate from a female donor in good health and CMV-seropositive. The CDR3 runs from the conserved cysteine through the conserved F or W. The D gene is left open where the match is weak. Rows may omit the clone size; those that give it use once, few, many or a size class.

len,abundance,j_gene,d_gene,v_gene,CDR3aa,CDR3nt
13,.,TRBJ2-7,.,TRBV7-9,CASSAPEGPEQYF,TGTGCCAGCAGCGCCCCGGAGGGCCCCGAGCAGTACTTC
15,.,TRBJ1-1,.,TRBV2,CASSNLDTGGFEAFF,TGTGCCAGCAGTAACCTCGACACGGGAGGGTTTGAAGCTTTCTTT
17,.,TRBJ1-1,.,TRBV7-9,CASSSTHGGGRNTEAFF,TGTGCCAGCAGCTCAACACACGGCGGGGGCCGGAACACTGAAGCTTTCTTT
16,.,TRBJ1-5,.,TRBV19,CASSQLGAGSNQPQHF,TGTGCCAGTAGCCAATTGGGGGCCGGTAGCAATCAGCCCCAGCATTTT
15,.,TRBJ2-1,TRBD2,TRBV7-6,CASSPSGVSYNEQFF,TGTGCCAGCAGCCCTAGCGGGGTCTCCTACAATGAGCAGTTCTTC
15,.,TRBJ2-7,TRBD1,TRBV5-1,CASSSSGQSSYEQYF,TGCGCCAGCAGCTCATCGGGACAGAGCTCCTACGAGCAGTACTTC
18,.,TRBJ2-1,TRBD1,TRBV7-6,CASSLRTGELGSYNEQFF,TGTGCCAGCAGCTTAAGGACAGGGGAGTTAGGAAGCTACAATGAGCAGTTCTTC
15,.,TRBJ1-1,.,TRBV7-3,CASSLEGGANTEAFF,TGTGCCAGCAGCTTAGAAGGTGGGGCGAACACTGAAGCTTTCTTT
15,.,TRBJ1-6,.,TRBV6-5,CASSPHAAGYSPLHF,TGTGCCAGCTCTCCTCACGCGGCCGGGTATTCACCCCTCCACTTT
21,.,TRBJ2-1,TRBD2,TRBV27,CASSSLVGSGGQRSSYNEQFF,TGTGCCAGCAGTTCTTTGGTCGGGAGCGGGGGGCAAAGGAGCTCCTACAATGAGCAGTTCTTC
14,.,TRBJ2-2,TRBD1,TRBV5-4,CASSLSQGAGELFF,TGTGCCAGCAGCTTGTCTCAGGGGGCCGGGGAGCTGTTTTTT
15,.,TRBJ1-1,.,TRBV6-6,CASSPPTGKNTEAFF,TGTGCCAGCAGCCCACCCACAGGGAAAAACACTGAAGCTTTCTTT
15,.,TRBJ1-1,.,TRBV14,CASSARHSGDTEAFF,TGTGCCAGCAGCGCTAGACACTCGGGGGACACTGAAGCTTTCTTT
13,once,TRBJ2-7,.,TRBV7-6,CASSLLGDYEQYF,TGTGCCAGCAGCTTATTAGGGGACTACGAGCAGTACTTC
16,.,TRBJ2-1,TRBD1,TRBV7-9,CASSARQGAGYNEQFF,TGTGCCAGCAGCGCGAGACAGGGGGCGGGTTACAATGAGCAGTTCTTC
14,.,TRBJ2-7,TRBD1,TRBV4-1,CASSQRTGNYEQYF,TGCGCCAGCAGCCAACGGACAGGAAACTACGAGCAGTACTTC
15,.,TRBJ2-2,TRBD1,TRBV4-2,CASSQGDRLTGELFF,TGTGCCAGCAGCCAAGGGGACAGGTTGACCGGGGAGCTGTTTTTT
16,.,TRBJ2-2,.,TRBV4-2,CASSQAKGGDTGELFF,TGTGCCAGCAGCCAAGCGAAGGGGGGGGACACCGGGGAGCTGTTTTTT
16,.,TRBJ2-5,.,TRBV5-5,CASSLGSIAVQETQYF,TGTGCCAGCAGCTTGGGGTCGATTGCAGTTCAAGAGACCCAGTACTTC
15,few,TRBJ2-2,TRBD2,TRBV5-1,CASSSGLANTGELFF,TGCGCCAGCAGCTCGGGACTAGCCAACACCGGGGAGCTGTTTTTT
14,.,TRBJ1-3,TRBD1,TRBV5-6,CASSEGAGGNTIYF,TGTGCCAGCAGCGAGGGGGCCGGTGGAAACACCATATATTTT
15,.,TRBJ2-1,.,TRBV27,CASSSDSSAHNEQFF,TGTGCCAGCAGTTCGGACAGCTCAGCGCACAATGAGCAGTTCTTC
13,.,TRBJ1-5,.,TRBV28,CASSLTGGQPQHF,TGTGCCAGCAGTTTAACGGGAGGTCAGCCCCAGCATTTT
14,.,TRBJ1-2,TRBD1,TRBV5-1,CASSLVTGGHFYTF,TGCGCCAGCAGCTTGGTTACAGGGGGTCATTTCTACACCTTC
18,.,TRBJ2-1,.,TRBV7-6,CASSLEGLGRSSYNEQFF,TGTGCCAGCAGCTTAGAGGGATTAGGGAGAAGCTCCTACAATGAGCAGTTCTTC
17,.,TRBJ1-1,.,TRBV7-8,CASSLGAGYELNTEAFF,TGTGCCAGCAGCTTAGGCGCAGGGTACGAGTTGAACACTGAAGCTTTCTTT
15,few,TRBJ2-5,TRBD2,TRBV30,CAWSLSGGSGETQYF,TGTGCCTGGAGTCTAAGCGGGGGATCCGGAGAGACCCAGTACTTC
13,.,TRBJ2-1,.,TRBV28,CASSLGGYNEQFF,TGTGCCAGCAGTTTAGGAGGTTACAATGAGCAGTTCTTC
14,.,TRBJ1-2,TRBD1,TRBV6-1,CASRVGARGSGYTF,TGTGCCAGCAGAGTGGGCGCCAGGGGGTCCGGCTACACCTTC
14,once,TRBJ1-5,.,TRBV4-1,CASSQDRANQPQHF,TGCGCCAGCAGCCAAGACAGGGCTAATCAGCCCCAGCATTTT
14,.,TRBJ1-2,.,TRBV5-1,CASSSTGGNYGYTF,TGCGCCAGCAGCTCTACCGGGGGGAACTATGGCTACACCTTC
14,.,TRBJ2-2,TRBD1,TRBV19,CASRLGQGGGELFF,TGTGCCAGTAGATTAGGACAGGGGGGCGGGGAGCTGTTTTTT
12,few,TRBJ1-5,.,TRBV28,CASSTGNQPQHF,TGTGCCAGCAGTACAGGGAATCAGCCCCAGCATTTT
15,.,TRBJ2-1,TRBD2,TRBV7-6,CASSLARGGYNEQFF,TGTGCCAGCAGCTTAGCGCGCGGGGGATACAATGAGCAGTTCTTC
15,.,TRBJ1-1,.,TRBV10-3,CAISEPNSGSTEAFF,TGTGCCATCAGTGAGCCCAATTCGGGTAGCACTGAAGCTTTCTTT
13,.,TRBJ1-1,.,TRBV19,CASSISGNTEAFF,TGTGCCAGTAGTATATCCGGGAACACTGAAGCTTTCTTT
15,few,TRBJ1-1,.,TRBV5-1,CASSRDTGMDTEAFF,TGCGCCAGCAGCAGAGACACCGGTATGGACACTGAAGCTTTCTTT
18,once,TRBJ2-2,TRBD1,TRBV27,CASSPGWGQGQNTGELFF,TGTGCCAGCAGTCCCGGCTGGGGACAGGGGCAGAACACCGGGGAGCTGTTTTTT
15,.,TRBJ2-7,.,TRBV27,CASSTSLLPAYEQYF,TGTGCCAGCAGTACTAGTTTGTTGCCGGCCTACGAGCAGTACTTC
15,.,TRBJ2-3,.,TRBV6-1,CASSEKRERTDTQYF,TGTGCCAGCAGTGAAAAGAGGGAGCGCACAGATACGCAGTATTTT
15,.,TRBJ2-1,.,TRBV6-5,CASSYSSDGGNEQFF,TGTGCCAGCAGTTACTCGAGTGATGGCGGGAATGAGCAGTTCTTC
16,.,TRBJ2-7,TRBD1,TRBV19,CASSTSRDRGRYEQYF,TGTGCCAGTAGTACCAGCCGGGACAGGGGCCGCTACGAGCAGTACTTC
13,.,TRBJ2-1,.,TRBV30,CAWSVIFGNEQFF,TGTGCCTGGAGTGTAATTTTCGGCAATGAGCAGTTCTTC
15,.,TRBJ2-7,TRBD1,TRBV18,CASSPRRDRAYEQYF,TGTGCCAGCTCACCACGGCGGGACAGGGCCTACGAGCAGTACTTC
14,.,TRBJ2-2,.,TRBV5-4,CASRFQGMAGELFF,TGTGCCAGCAGATTCCAGGGGATGGCCGGGGAGCTGTTTTTT
16,.,TRBJ2-1,.,TRBV5-5,CASSLGQLPSTDEQFF,TGTGCCAGCAGCTTGGGACAGCTCCCCTCTACCGATGAGCAGTTCTTC
12,.,TRBJ2-3,.,TRBV18,CASSPRDLAQYF,TGTGCCAGCTCACCGCGGGACCTGGCGCAGTATTTT
17,.,TRBJ2-7,TRBD2,TRBV5-8,CASSLGLAGEQSYEQYF,TGTGCCAGCAGCTTGGGACTAGCGGGGGAACAATCCTACGAGCAGTACTTC
14,.,TRBJ2-7,.,TRBV11-2,CASSLNTGALEQYF,TGTGCCAGCAGCTTAAATACGGGAGCCCTCGAGCAGTACTTC
15,.,TRBJ2-2,.,TRBV5-5,CASTDQRPSTGELFF,TGTGCCAGCACCGATCAGCGGCCCTCCACCGGGGAGCTGTTTTTT
11,.,TRBJ2-2,.,TRBV19,CASRLTGELFF,TGTGCCAGTAGGCTAACCGGGGAGCTGTTTTTT
14,.,TRBJ2-1,.,TRBV5-6,CASSFPGQNNEQFF,TGTGCCAGCAGCTTCCCCGGACAGAACAATGAGCAGTTCTTC
17,few,TRBJ2-4,TRBD2,TRBV27,CASSPPLAGDPKNIQYF,TGTGCCAGCAGCCCACCTTTAGCGGGGGACCCCAAAAACATTCAGTACTTC